The rows below give T cell receptor beta chains drawn from one sample of a study of beta chain features in type 1 diabetes. TCRdb keeps only in-frame clones here, not all; method: immunoSEQ multiplex PCR. The top ten hold around 0.63% of the sample, which has over 120,000 clones, around 8.7% seen once. Sequenced input: central memory CD4+ T cells from blood. The receptor source for this set is a man aged 18 to 29 in good health. The CDR3 runs from the conserved cysteine through the conserved F or W. The D gene is left open where the match is weak. Rows give clone size only sometimes, using once, few, many, or a class for an expanded clone.

cdr3_nt,cdr3_aa,d_call,v_call,clone_size,j_call
TGTGCCAGCAGTGGAAGGACAGGGGAACAGCCCCAGCATTTT,CASSGRTGEQPQHF,TRBD1,TRBV6-1,NA,TRBJ1-5
TGTGCCAGCAGTTCCAGGGGGCGCGGATTCGAAGACACCCAGTACTTC,CASSSRGRGFEDTQYF,TRBD1,TRBV9,NA,TRBJ2-5
TGTGCCAGCAGCAAACAGTCCAGGGGCTTGGAGCAGTACTTC,CASSKQSRGLEQYF,NA,TRBV21-1,few,TRBJ2-7
TGTGCCAGCAACCCACAGGGGGCTAATAATGAAAAACTGTTTTTT,CASNPQGANNEKLFF,TRBD1,TRBV2,few,TRBJ1-4
TGTGCCAGCAGGTCGCTAGCGGGGGGGCTCCAAGAGACCCAGTACTTC,CASRSLAGGLQETQYF,TRBD2,TRBV7-2,NA,TRBJ2-5
TGTGCCAGCAGGGCGGACAGGGTGGAAAGCAATCAGCCCCAGCATTTT,CASRADRVESNQPQHF,TRBD1,TRBV6-6,few,TRBJ1-5
TGTGCCAGCAGTGCTACCTACGAGCAGTACTTC,CASSATYEQYF,NA,TRBV6-1,NA,TRBJ2-7
TGTGCCTGGGCCCATGGGGGGGCAGATACGCAGTATTTT,CAWAHGGADTQYF,TRBD2,TRBV30,few,TRBJ2-3
TGTGCCAGCTCACCAGATTCGTCCGGGACAGGGGTATCGGGGGCCAACGTCCTGACTTTC,CASSPDSSGTGVSGANVLTF,TRBD1,TRBV18,few,TRBJ2-6
TGTGCCAGCAGCGTCGAGTTAGATACGCAGTATTTT,CASSVELDTQYF,NA,TRBV9,NA,TRBJ2-3
TGCGCCAGCAGCGAGGAGGCTCGGGACTCAGCCTATGGCTACACCTTC,CASSEEARDSAYGYTF,NA,TRBV5-1,few,TRBJ1-2
TGCAGCGTACTTGCGGGACAGGCAAGCTCTGGGGCCAACGTCCTGACTTTC,CSVLAGQASSGANVLTF,TRBD1,TRBV29-1,few,TRBJ2-6
TGCGCCAGCAGCCATAGGACAGGGAGGCACACTGAAGCTTTCTTT,CASSHRTGRHTEAFF,TRBD1,TRBV4-3,many,TRBJ1-1
TGTGCCAGCAGCCGGGGATCTCCCTACGAGCAGTACTTC,CASSRGSPYEQYF,NA,TRBV28,few,TRBJ2-7
TGTGCCACCCTGGGAGGAGCGGCGAACACCGGGGAGCTGTTTTTT,CATLGGAANTGELFF,NA,TRBV10-3,NA,TRBJ2-2
TGCGCCAGCAGCTTGTCGCAGGGACTCACTGAAGCTTTCTTT,CASSLSQGLTEAFF,NA,TRBV5-1,NA,TRBJ1-1
TGTGCCAGCAGCTTCAATAGACAAGAGACCCAGTACTTC,CASSFNRQETQYF,NA,TRBV7-2,NA,TRBJ2-5
TGTGCCAGCAGCGCCAAACCGGGGAACACCATATATTTT,CASSAKPGNTIYF,NA,TRBV9,NA,TRBJ1-3
TGTGCCAGCAGCCTCTGGACAGGGGCGACCGAGCAGTACTTC,CASSLWTGATEQYF,TRBD1,TRBV5-6,few,TRBJ2-7
TGTGCCTGGAGTAGACAGGGTGGCGGGGAGCTGTTTTTT,CAWSRQGGGELFF,TRBD1,TRBV30,few,TRBJ2-2
TGTGCCAGCAGCTTAGCCCCCTCCGGAAACACCATATATTTT,CASSLAPSGNTIYF,NA,TRBV11-2,NA,TRBJ1-3
TGTGCCAGCAGCCAAGAGTTGGTTCAGGCGGGGGGGCTCACAGATACGCAGTATTTT,CASSQELVQAGGLTDTQYF,TRBD2,TRBV4-2,NA,TRBJ2-3
TGTGCCAGCAGTAACAGCCAGGGGATATATGGCTACACCTTC,CASSNSQGIYGYTF,NA,TRBV6-5,few,TRBJ1-2
TGCAGCGCCAAGGACGGGGGCAATCAGCCCCAGCATTTT,CSAKDGGNQPQHF,NA,TRBV29-1,many,TRBJ1-5
TGTGCCAGCAGCTTAGAGGCCAGACTTTATGGCTACACCTTC,CASSLEARLYGYTF,NA,TRBV7-2,NA,TRBJ1-2
TGTGCCAGCAGCTCTAGTCAGGGGAGAGGCACTGAAGCTTTCTTT,CASSSSQGRGTEAFF,NA,TRBV9,few,TRBJ1-1
TGTGCCAGCTCATCCGGGACAGGGGAGACCGGGGAGCTGTTTTTT,CASSSGTGETGELFF,TRBD1,TRBV18,few,TRBJ2-2
TGCAGCCGCATGACAGGGGCCCTTAACTATGGCTACACCTTC,CSRMTGALNYGYTF,TRBD1,TRBV29-1,many,TRBJ1-2
TGTGCCAGCAGCAACCGGGATGAGCAGTTCTTC,CASSNRDEQFF,NA,TRBV7-2,few,TRBJ2-1
TGTGCCAGCAGTGATGTACAGGGCACAGATACGCAGTATTTT,CASSDVQGTDTQYF,NA,TRBV6-1,few,TRBJ2-3
TGTGCCAGCAGCCCGCGGGCAGCGGGGGAGCTGTTTTTT,CASSPRAAGELFF,NA,TRBV7-2,few,TRBJ2-2
TGCGCCAGCAGCCGGCCTAGCGGGGGGGCTGGGGCCAACGTCCTGACTTTC,CASSRPSGGAGANVLTF,TRBD2,TRBV4-3,many,TRBJ2-6
TGTGCCAGCAGCTTAGGCAGGGGGCGGCTCGAGCAGTACTTC,CASSLGRGRLEQYF,TRBD1,TRBV7-2,NA,TRBJ2-7
TGCAGCGTTGCCCGGACAGGGTTCTCCTACGAGCAGTACTTC,CSVARTGFSYEQYF,TRBD1,TRBV29-1,NA,TRBJ2-7
TGTGCCATCAGTGCATATTTACGGGAGACCCAGTACTTC,CAISAYLRETQYF,NA,TRBV10-3,NA,TRBJ2-5
TGTGCCAGCAGCTTAGCCAGGGTAGGCGAAAAACTGTTTTTT,CASSLARVGEKLFF,NA,TRBV7-8,few,TRBJ1-4
TGTGCCAGCTCAGCCGACTACACCGGGGAGCTGTTTTTT,CASSADYTGELFF,NA,TRBV18,NA,TRBJ2-2
TGTGCCAGCACCTCTTCCTCCGACAGGGAGACCGGGGAGCTGTTTTTT,CASTSSSDRETGELFF,TRBD1,TRBV4-1,NA,TRBJ2-2
TGCGCCAGCAGCCAGGCAGGGGCGACGGGGCCCCAGCATTTT,CASSQAGATGPQHF,NA,TRBV4-3,NA,TRBJ1-5
TGTGCCATCAGTGAGATGAGACTAGCGGGATACGCCGATACGCAGTATTTT,CAISEMRLAGYADTQYF,TRBD2,TRBV10-3,NA,TRBJ2-3
TGTGCCAGCAGTTACGGGGCAGGGTCTACAGATACGCAGTATTTT,CASSYGAGSTDTQYF,NA,TRBV6-6,few,TRBJ2-3
TGTGCCAGCAGCCTTCTTTCACCCCTCCACTTT,CASSLLSPLHF,NA,TRBV7-9,few,TRBJ1-6
TGTGCCAGCAGCTTGCAGGATGACACCGGGGAGCTGTTTTTT,CASSLQDDTGELFF,NA,TRBV5-6,NA,TRBJ2-2
TGTGCCAGCAGCTTGGCGGCTGTGACTAGATTGTTCCGCGAGCAGTACTTC,CASSLAAVTRLFREQYF,NA,TRBV7-2,NA,TRBJ2-7
TGTGCCAGCAGCTTAGCGGCTAGCGCAGATACGCAGTATTTT,CASSLAASADTQYF,NA,TRBV7-2,many,TRBJ2-3
TGTGCCAGCTCACCAGGGGGACAGGGGGCAAATCAGCCCCAGCATTTT,CASSPGGQGANQPQHF,TRBD1,TRBV18,many,TRBJ1-5
TGTGCCAGTAGTCCTAGCGGGGGCCGCTCCTACGAGCAGTACTTC,CASSPSGGRSYEQYF,TRBD2,TRBV19,many,TRBJ2-7
TGTGCCAGCAGCACCGGGAAGAATCAGCCCCAGCATTTT,CASSTGKNQPQHF,NA,TRBV5-4,few,TRBJ1-5
TGTGCCAGCAGCGTAGAAGGGGGGACTAGCGGAGATACGCAGTATTTT,CASSVEGGTSGDTQYF,TRBD2,TRBV9,few,TRBJ2-3
TGTGCCAGCAGTCAGAACAGGGGAAACGAGCAGTACTTC,CASSQNRGNEQYF,TRBD1,TRBV9,many,TRBJ2-7
TGTGCCAGCAGTGTTAGGGCAGGGGAGGAGACCCAGTACTTC,CASSVRAGEETQYF,NA,TRBV6-1,few,TRBJ2-5
TGTGCCAGCAATGATCACTCGGCACTTTCGGGGGAGACCCAGTACTTC,CASNDHSALSGETQYF,NA,TRBV6-6,few,TRBJ2-5
TGTGCCATCAGTGAACAGCAAGATTCTGAGCAGTACTTC,CAISEQQDSEQYF,NA,TRBV10-3,NA,TRBJ2-7
TGTGCCAGCAGCTTGGTAGGCGCCCTCGGGAATTCACCCCTCCACTTT,CASSLVGALGNSPLHF,NA,TRBV5-4,few,TRBJ1-6
TGTGCCATCAGCACAGGCACAGATACGCAGTATTTT,CAISTGTDTQYF,NA,TRBV10-3,few,TRBJ2-3
TGTGCCAGCCTAGAGCGGGGGAGCTCCTACAATGAGCAGTTCTTC,CASLERGSSYNEQFF,TRBD2,TRBV6-5,few,TRBJ2-1
TGCAGCGTTGAAGTCGATGAAAAACTGTTTTTT,CSVEVDEKLFF,NA,TRBV29-1,many,TRBJ1-4
TGTGCCTTGCTGCGGGCTTATGGCTACACCTTC,CALLRAYGYTF,NA,TRBV30,NA,TRBJ1-2
TGTGCCAGCAGCTTAATGGCGGGGGCTTCGGGCGATGAGCAGTTCTTC,CASSLMAGASGDEQFF,NA,TRBV7-2,NA,TRBJ2-1
TGTGCCAGCAGCGTACCAACGGGACTAGCGGGGTTCGAGACCCAGTACTTC,CASSVPTGLAGFETQYF,TRBD2,TRBV7-9,NA,TRBJ2-5